The 21 T cell receptor beta chains in this list originate from one sample, sequenced in a study of blood T cells in healthy people across ages. Sample-barcoded 5' priming and a J-beta primer mix drove a second PCR of about 6 to 12 cycles. Each CDR3 protein gets one entry after TCRdb re-called the 5' RACE reads with MiXCR. The sample includes 750,000 to 950,000 distinct CDR3 sequences, approximately 24% of them seen just once. This sample also belongs to another study, concerning T cells of mothers and their children.

The sample was blood. The receptors were sampled from a boy aged 5-17 years in good health.

This clonotype has more than one count but fewer than ten. The V call is TRBV4-1, the J call TRBJ1-5; D is unresolved. CDR1 is MGHRA, CDR2 YSYEKL, per germline. The CDR3 has 16 amino acids. Trimming left V 5 bases short and J 2 bases short, with 16 bases between. CDR3 in amino acids: CASSESLGWGNQPQHF. CDR3 in DNA: TGCGCCAGCAGCGAAAGTTTGGGATGGGGCAATCAGCCCCAGCATTTT.

This clonotype has just a few counts. This sequence joins TRBV5-1 and TRBJ2-7, with D maybe TRBD2 (6 bases). Germline CDR1 is SGHRS and CDR2 is YFSETQ. Trimming pared 0 bases from V and 4 bases from J, leaving 14 bases between. The CDR3 loop spans 15 amino acids. CDR3 DNA: TGCGCCAGCAGCTTGGAGGTAGCGGAGTTATACGAGCAGTACTTC. Protein: CASSLEVAELYEQYF.

This clonotype was picked up a small number of times. The V gene is TRBV29-1, the J gene TRBJ1-4, with D unclear. The CDR3 loop spans 13 amino acids. V was clipped by 4 bases and J by 4 bases, with 10 bases between them. The germline CDR1 and CDR2 sequences are SQVTM and ANQGSEA. CDR3 in amino acids: CSVAAQINEKLFF. The DNA of the CDR3 is TGCAGCGTTGCCGCGCAGATTAATGAAAAACTGTTTTTT.

V usage is TRBV3-1 and J usage is TRBJ2-7; D uncertain. V shed 4 bases and J shed 2 bases, with 6 bases lying between them. CDR3 size: 12 residues. The V gene's germline CDR1 is LGHDT and CDR2 YNNKEL (reference sequence). DNA for the CDR3: TGTGCCAGCAGCCCCAACACCTACGAGCAGTACTTC. This gives the protein CASSPNTYEQYF.

This clonotype was seen more than once but under ten times. The CDR3 DNA follows: TGTGCCAGCAGTAACCTCCAAGGCTACACCTTC. Protein product: CASSNLQGYTF. The rearrangement uses TRBV12-3 or TRBV12-4 and TRBJ1-2; no definite D call. Trimming removed 5 bases from V and 8 bases from J, with 9 bases in between. The CDR3 covers 11 residues.

The V and J genes are TRBV29-1 and TRBJ2-1; D is possibly TRBD2 (5 bases). CDR1 is SQVTM, CDR2 ANQGSEA, per germline. Trimming shortened V by 0 bases and J by 1 base, and 7 bases separated the two germline ends. This CDR3 spans 14 amino acids. The CDR3 nucleotides read TGCAGCGTTGAAGAGTTAGCGTCCTACAATGAGCAGTTCTTC. Translated: CSVEELASYNEQFF.

This clonotype showed up just a few times. The V gene is TRBV7-2, the J gene TRBJ1-2; D might be TRBD1 (5 bases). Trimming cost V 2 bases and J 6 bases, with 22 bases left between them. Germline-derived CDR1 and CDR2 are SGHTA and FQGNSA. This CDR3 spans 17 amino acids. DNA of the CDR3: TGTGCCAGCAGCTTAAACCGGAGGGGTTCGGGGAAGGATGGCTACACCTTC. Protein sequence: CASSLNRRGSGKDGYTF.

This clonotype came up a few times. The chain combines TRBV12-3 or TRBV12-4 with TRBJ2-5; TRBD2 matches at 13 bases. The CDR3 has 16 amino acids. V lost 4 bases and J lost 5; bases outside the gene matches: 7. The CDR3 DNA is TGTGCCAGCAGTTCCAGGACTAGCGGGGGCGGGGAGACCCAGTACTTC. This encodes CASSSRTSGGGETQYF.

V gene TRBV29-1 combines with J gene TRBJ2-7; the D gene could be TRBD1 or TRBD2 (6 bases each). V lost 7 bases and J lost 4, with 14 bases in between. Germline assignment: CDR1 SQVTM and CDR2 ANQGSEA. The CDR3 runs 12 residues. This CDR3 reads CSGGANRYEQYF. In DNA form, the CDR3 reads TGCAGCGGGGGGGCGAATCGGTACGAGCAGTACTTC.

The chain carries TRBV30 and TRBJ2-7, with no clear D. This CDR3 contains 11 residues. Germline V gene data show CDR1 as GTSNPN and CDR2 as SVGIG (reference sequence). V was pared by 4 bases and J by 2 bases, with 6 bases between. This CDR3 reads CAWNDPYEQYF. The CDR3 coding sequence is TGTGCCTGGAATGACCCCTACGAGCAGTACTTC.

The chain joins TRBV28 to TRBJ2-6; either TRBD1 or TRBD2 may supply D (5 bases each). The CDR3 extends over 16 amino acids. Germline V CDR1 and CDR2: MDHEN, SYDVKM. The V gene lost 5 bases and the J gene lost 4 bases, with 15 bases spanning the gap. CDR3 loop: CASSESPGSGANVLTF. CDR3 sequence (DNA): TGTGCCAGCAGTGAATCTCCAGGGAGCGGGGCCAACGTCCTGACTTTC.

This chain links TRBV6-1 with TRBJ2-5, with TRBD2 matching over 7 bases. Trimming took 7 bases from V and 1 from J; bases not matched to a gene: 15. The CDR3 totals 17 residues. Germline CDR1 is MNHNS and CDR2 is SASEGT. The DNA of the CDR3 is TGTGCCAGCACTACAGTCGCTAGCGGAGAGGGCCAAGAGACCCAGTACTTC. Translated: CASTTVASGEGQETQYF.

This chain's CDR3 is CASSFSDREDTQYF. In nucleotides, the CDR3 is TGCGCCAGCAGCTTTTCGGACAGGGAAGATACGCAGTATTTT. The V call is TRBV5-1, the J call TRBJ2-3; 8 nucleotides match TRBD1. Germline values: CDR1 SGHRS, CDR2 YFSETQ. There are 14 residues in the CDR3. After removal of 2 bases from V and 5 bases from J, the junction contained 4 bases not matched to a gene.

There are a few counts of this clonotype. V and J are TRBV5-1 and TRBJ2-7, with 10 bases aligning to TRBD1. Trimming at V came to 0 bases and at J to 0 bases, leaving 9 bases not matched to a gene. The CDR3 covers 18 residues. The germline CDR1 and CDR2 sequences are SGHRS and YFSETQ. The CDR3 sequence: CASSLGGDRGPRSYEQYF. The DNA of the CDR3 is TGCGCCAGCAGCTTGGGAGGGGACAGGGGTCCCCGCTCCTACGAGCAGTACTTC.

The V call is TRBV12-3 or TRBV12-4, the J call TRBJ2-5, with TRBD1 as a possible D gene (6 bases). This CDR3 contains 14 residues. Trimming took 8 bases from V and 2 from J, leaving 15 bases between them. CDR3 in DNA: TGTGCCAGCGGGGGCCCTGCGGCGCAAGAGACCCAGTACTTC. Protein product: CASGGPAAQETQYF.

The chain carries TRBV10-2 and TRBJ1-1; 7 bases align to TRBD1. This CDR3 has 14 amino acids. Germline V CDR1 and CDR2: WSHSY, SAAADI. Unmatched junction bases numbered 5, after V lost 6 bases and J lost 1 base. The CDR3 spells CASSEPGGNTEAFF. The CDR3 nucleotides are TGCGCCAGCAGCGAACCAGGGGGGAACACTGAAGCTTTCTTT.

The chain couples TRBV2 to TRBJ1-5, with D unclear. CDR1 SNHLY and CDR2 FYNNEI come from the germline V gene. Trimming took 7 bases from V and 0 from J, leaving 10 bases between them. The CDR3 has 14 amino acids. CDR3 sequence reads: CASKTRSSNQPQHF. The DNA for the CDR3 is TGTGCCAGCAAAACGAGGAGTAGCAATCAGCCCCAGCATTTT.

The V gene is TRBV6-5, the J gene TRBJ1-2; no firm D call. The CDR3 runs 12 residues. The V and J ends lost 5 bases and 8 bases respectively, with 12 bases between them. Germline V lookup: CDR1 MNHEY, CDR2 SVGAGI. The CDR3 here is CASSKYTGGYTF. CDR3 sequence (DNA): TGTGCCAGCAGTAAATACACGGGAGGCTACACCTTC.

This chain links TRBV20-1 with TRBJ2-7; TRBD2 agrees at 7 bases. Trimming at V came to 1 base and at J to 5 bases, leaving 5 bases not matched to a gene. Germline loops: CDR1 DFQATT, CDR2 SNEGSKA (reference sequence). The CDR3 totals 13 residues. The chain's CDR3 is CSARVTSNHEQYF. The CDR3 DNA sequence: TGCAGTGCTAGAGTGACTAGCAATCACGAGCAGTACTTC.

Comments on this clonotype: The missing conserved phenylalanine or tryptophan at the end of this CDR3 makes a read error likely. The chain carries TRBV4-1 and TRBJ2-7; TRBD2 might be the D (5 bases). Trimming took off 0 bases at V and 4 bases at J, with 13 bases between the two ends. CDR3 length: 15 residues. Per the germline V gene, CDR1 is MGHRA and CDR2 is YSYEKL. CDR3 protein: CASSQDRRAQYEQYL. CDR3 in DNA: TGCGCCAGCAGCCAAGATAGGCGGGCACAGTACGAGCAGTACCTC.

The V and J genes are TRBV20-1 and TRBJ1-2; maybe TRBD1 (6 bases). The germline V gene encodes CDR1 DFQATT and CDR2 SNEGSKA (reference sequence). Between the trimmed V and J ends, which lost 6 bases and 5 bases, there was a span of 10 bases. The CDR3 length is 11 residues. Written as DNA, the CDR3 is TGCAGTGCCACACAGGGTTATGGCTACACCTTC. The encoded protein is CSATQGYGYTF.